This passage covers 16 T cell receptor beta chains from one sample sequenced in a study of T cells in tuberculosis. Profiled with immunoSEQ multiplex PCR; TCRdb holds only in-frame clones, not every one. The data contain roughly 35,000 clones, around 93% of them singletons. The sequenced sample consisted of PBMCs. All receptors derive from a donor aged 10-30 years with latent tuberculosis or without tuberculosis infection. Some clones in this sample may be carry-over from other donors' samples.

This clone was counted a few times. The chain is built from TRBV6-1 and TRBJ2-7, with 11 bases matching TRBD1. V trimming: 6 bases; J trimming: 4 bases; junction bases outside the gene matches: 8. The CDR3 covers 15 residues. In germline, CDR1 is MNHNS, CDR2 SASEGT. CDR3 sequence: CASSKGGQGGYEQYV. CDR3 DNA sequence: TGTGCCAGCAGCAAAGGGGGACAGGGGGGGTACGAGCAGTACGTC.

The chain links TRBV25-1 to TRBJ2-2; D perhaps matches TRBD2 (6 bases). Germline V lookup: CDR1 MGHDK, CDR2 SYGVNS. This CDR3 is built from 12 residues. Trimming removed 8 bases from V and 4 bases from J, with 8 bases in between. CDR3 region: CASATSTGELFF. In nucleotides, the CDR3 is TGTGCCAGCGCGACTAGCACCGGGGAGCTGTTTTTT.

The chain joins TRBV19 to TRBJ2-2; perhaps TRBD1 as D (5 bases). Germline V gene data show CDR1 as LNHDA and CDR2 as SQIVND (reference sequence). The V end was cut by 4 bases, the J end by 0 bases, with 9 bases between. CDR3 length equals 15 residues. The CDR3 bases are TGTGCCAGTAGTAGGGGCCCCACGAACACCGGGGAGCTGTTTTTT. It encodes CASSRGPTNTGELFF. The complete variable domain, with remaining parts taken from reference TRBV19 and TRBJ2-2, reads DGGITQSPKYLFRKEGQNVTLSCEQNLNHDAMYWYRQDPGQGLRLIYYSQIVNDFQKGDIAEGYSVSREKKESFPLTVTSAQKNPTAFYLCASSRGPTNTGELFFGEGSRLTVL.

This sequence joins TRBV7-2 and TRBJ2-3; TRBD2 aligns across 7 bases. Germline-derived CDR1 and CDR2 are SGHTA and FQGNSA. The V segment lost 1 base and the J segment 6 bases; nucleotides outside the gene matches: 13. The CDR3 is 17 amino acids. The CDR3 region has the DNA TGTGCCAGCAGCTTAGTCTCCCCGACTAGCTCGTCGGATACGCAGTATTTT. It codes for CASSLVSPTSSSDTQYF.

J is TRBJ1-6 and V is TRBV25-1; no reliable D call. CDR1 and CDR2 from the germline V gene are MGHDK and SYGVNS. There are 15 residues in the CDR3. Trimming cost V 3 bases and J 7 bases, with 13 bases left between them. The CDR3 sequence: CASSEGYERNSPLHF. CDR3 nucleotides: TGTGCCAGCAGTGAGGGGTATGAGCGGAATTCACCCCTCCACTTT.

The V call is TRBV5-1, the J call TRBJ1-6; a possible D gene is TRBD1 (6 bases). The germline V and J ends were trimmed by 3 bases and 3 bases, with 13 bases remaining between them. The CDR3 totals 16 residues. In germline, CDR1 is SGHRS, CDR2 YFSETQ. DNA for the CDR3: TGCGCCAGCAGCTCCGGGACACAAGTCTATAATTCACCCCTCCACTTT. Encoded protein: CASSSGTQVYNSPLHF.

This clone was seen only once. V gene TRBV5-1 combines with J gene TRBJ1-6; perhaps TRBD1 as D (5 bases). V was cut by 7 bases and J by 7 bases, with 9 bases left in between. CDR1 and CDR2 (germline): SGHRS, YFSETQ. CDR3 size: 12 residues. The CDR3 reads CASATVNSPLHF. The CDR3 coding sequence is TGCGCCAGCGCGACAGTCAATTCACCCCTCCACTTT.

The V and J genes are TRBV15 and TRBJ1-5; a possible D gene is TRBD1 (5 bases). Germline CDR1 LNHNV, CDR2 YYDKDF (reference sequence). The CDR3 totals 15 residues. V lost 0 bases to trimming and J lost 9 bases, with 15 bases between them. In nucleotides, the CDR3 is TGTGCCACCAGCAGAGATAGGGCAGGGCGCGGGCCCCAGCATTTT. Protein product: CATSRDRAGRGPQHF.

The chain recombines TRBV5-1 with TRBJ1-4; the match to TRBD1 covers 7 bases. Looked up from germline, CDR1 is SGHRS and CDR2 is YFSETQ. The ends lost 0 bases at V and 3 bases at J; junction bases unmatched: 5. The CDR3 is 16 amino acids. CDR3 nucleotide sequence: TGCGCCAGCAGCTTGGATCCCGGACAGGCTAATGAAAAACTGTTTTTT. Translating it yields CASSLDPGQANEKLFF.

The J gene is TRBJ1-4, the V gene TRBV13; perhaps TRBD1 as D (5 bases). The CDR3 spans 14 residues. CDR1 is PRHDT, CDR2 FYEKMQ, per germline (reference sequence). V gave up 5 bases and J gave up 11 bases, with 18 bases separating them. CDR3 DNA: TGTGCCAGCAGCAGCGGGACTCAGGAGGGGAAACTGTTTTTT. Translated, it gives CASSSGTQEGKLFF. The entire variable domain, with the rest obtained from reference TRBV13 and TRBJ1-4, is as follows: AAGVIQSPRHLIKEKRETATLKCYPIPRHDTVYWYQQGPGQDPQFLISFYEKMQSDKGSIPDRFSAQQFSDYHSELNMSSLELGDSALYFCASSSGTQEGKLFFGSGTQLSVL.

This rearrangement joins TRBV6-6 to TRBJ1-4; no reliable D call. Per germline, CDR1 MNHNY and CDR2 SVGAGI (reference sequence). The germline V and J ends were trimmed by 8 bases and 7 bases, with 11 bases remaining between them. The CDR3 consists of 12 residues. CDR3 DNA sequence: TGTGCCAGCGGCCGGGGTCCTGAAAAACTGTTTTTT. Protein product: CASGRGPEKLFF.

The rearrangement uses TRBV2 and TRBJ1-6; 8 bases line up with TRBD1. The CDR3 spans 15 residues. Per the germline V gene, CDR1 is SNHLY and CDR2 is FYNNEI. Trimming cost V 4 bases and J 9 bases; bases outside gene matches: 8. The chain's CDR3 is CASSVSDRESSPLHF. CDR3 nucleotides: TGTGCCAGCAGTGTTTCGGACAGGGAGAGTTCACCCCTCCACTTT.

The rearrangement uses TRBV11-2 and TRBJ1-2; TRBD1 matches at 7 bases. V dropped 5 bases and J dropped 8; count of bases not matched to a gene: 8. This CDR3 contains 13 residues. The V gene's germline CDR1 is SGHAT and CDR2 FQNNGV. In DNA, the CDR3 is TGTGCCAGCAGCACGACAGGGTGGTACGGCTACACCTTC. Protein sequence: CASSTTGWYGYTF.

The gene calls are TRBV7-9 and TRBJ1-2, with 8 positions matching TRBD1. Germline CDR1 is SEHNR and CDR2 is FQNEAQ (reference sequence). The CDR3 consists of 14 residues. V was clipped by 4 bases and J by 5 bases; unmatched bases: 6. This chain's CDR3 is CASSYGQGGYGYTF. The CDR3 nucleotides are TGTGCCAGCAGCTACGGACAGGGAGGATATGGCTACACCTTC.

The V call is TRBV5-1, the J call TRBJ2-7, with 7 bases that match TRBD1. Germline lookup yields CDR1 SGHRS and CDR2 YFSETQ. The CDR3 is 13 residues long. V was clipped by 5 bases and J by 1 base; unmatched bases: 3. CDR3 in DNA: TGCGCCAGCAGGTGGGACAGTTCCTACGAGCAGTACTTC. Protein product: CASRWDSSYEQYF.

This chain joins TRBV30 and TRBJ1-4; possible D gene TRBD1, 5 bases. Trimming removed 2 bases at V and 2 bases at J, with 9 bases between. The CDR3 runs to 14 residues. The germline V gene has CDR1 GTSNPN and CDR2 SVGIG (reference sequence). In nucleotides, the CDR3 is TGTGCCTGGAGTCAGGGCTTTACTAATGAAAAACTGTTTTTT. The encoded protein is CAWSQGFTNEKLFF.